The subject of this entry is one T cell receptor beta chain. Each CDR3 protein gets one entry after TCRdb re-called the RT-PCR reads with MiXCR. The data show hundreds of thousands of distinct CDR3 sequences, over 11% seen once. Germline-derived CDR1 and CDR2 are SGHVS and FQNEAQ. With V trimmed by 5 bases and J by 4 bases, 10 bases remained unmatched. The CDR3 is made up of 16 amino acids. This specimen belongs to a study of response to subunit inactivated influenza vaccine. The TCR sequence derives from a man aged 50 to 59 who received an inactivated influenza vaccine. The V and J genes are TRBV7-8 and TRBJ2-1, with 8 bases matching TRBD2. The sequencing used PBMCs from blood, collected around 14 days before vaccination. CDR3 coding DNA: TGTGCCAGCAGCCCCCGCGGAGCGGGAGTTTACAATGAGCAGTTCTTC. Translation: CASSPRGAGVYNEQFF.